Listed here are 20 T cell receptor beta chains from one sample, sequenced in a study of cytomegalovirus exposure and HLA in healthy donors. PCR involved 60 Vbeta and 13 Jbeta primers. The table came from immunoSEQ multiplex PCR; TCRdb's copy has only in-frame clones and leaves some out. The sample yields about 170,000 clones, approximately 84% seen once. Sequencing was performed on PBMCs. All receptors come from a girl aged 5-17 years in good health and CMV-seropositive.

This chain's CDR3 is CASSTRDRGFSGNTIYF. The CDR3 coding sequence is TGTGCCAGCAGCACCCGGGACAGGGGGTTCTCTGGAAACACCATATATTTT. The gene calls are TRBV11-3 and TRBJ1-3; 11 bases agree with TRBD1. The CDR3 extends over 17 amino acids. Per the germline V gene, CDR1 is SGHNT and CDR2 is YENEEA. V gave up 5 bases and J gave up 0 bases; unmatched junction bases: 6. The full variable domain, completed using reference TRBV11-3 and TRBJ1-3, is EAGVVQSPRYKIIEKKQPVAFWCNPISGHNTLYWYLQNLGQGPELLIRYENEEAVDDSQLPKDRFSAERLKGVDSTLKIQPAELGDSAVYLCASSTRDRGFSGNTIYFGEGSWLTVV.

The chain is built from TRBV7-6 and TRBJ1-2; D perhaps matches TRBD1 (5 bases). Per the germline V gene, CDR1 is SGHVS and CDR2 is FNYEAQ. V lost 5 bases to trimming and J lost 4 bases, with 17 bases between them. The length of the CDR3 is 15 residues. The CDR3 protein is CASSIGSRGVYGYTF. The CDR3 coding sequence is TGTGCCAGCAGCATAGGGTCTCGGGGGGTCTATGGCTACACCTTC. Using reference TRBV7-6 and TRBJ1-2 for the parts outside the CDR3, the full variable domain is GAGVSQSPRYKVTKRGQDVALRCDPISGHVSLYWYRQALGQGPEFLTYFNYEAQQDKSGLPNDRFSAERPEGSISTLTIQRTEQRDSAMYRCASSIGSRGVYGYTFGSGTRLTVV.

The J gene is TRBJ1-2, the V gene TRBV6-1; 7 bases align to TRBD1. V lost 6 bases, J lost 8 bases, and 15 bases stayed unmatched. This CDR3 is built from 15 residues. Germline V gives CDR1 MNHNS, CDR2 SASEGT. The CDR3 nucleotides are TGTGCCAGCAGCCCTCTCCCGACAGGGCGGGCGGGCTACACCTTC. Its translation: CASSPLPTGRAGYTF.

The chain employs TRBV6-5 and TRBJ1-2; D unclear. CDR1 is MNHEY, CDR2 SVGAGI, per germline. Deletions cut 5 bases from V and 4 bases from J, with 11 bases between. CDR3 length: 13 amino acids. The CDR3 DNA follows: TGTGCCAGCAGTCTGGCAGAGCGCTATGGCTACACCTTC. Its translation is CASSLAERYGYTF.

This clone has just one count. V usage is TRBV30 and J usage is TRBJ2-2; the D gene is possibly TRBD2 (6 bases). From germline, CDR1 is GTSNPN and CDR2 SVGIG (reference sequence). This CDR3 spans 15 amino acids. The germline V and J ends were trimmed by 3 bases and 7 bases, with 18 bases remaining between them. The CDR3 protein is CAWRRRGVQIGELFF. CDR3 nucleotides: TGTGCCTGGAGGAGGAGGGGAGTACAAATCGGGGAGCTGTTTTTT.

The chain uses TRBV28 and TRBJ1-1; possibly TRBD1 for D (5 bases). Trimming shortened V by 5 bases and J by 5 bases, and 12 bases separated the two germline ends. This CDR3 contains 13 residues. CDR1 MDHEN and CDR2 SYDVKM come from the germline V gene. This CDR3 is CASSARGTTEAFF. The CDR3 DNA reads TGTGCCAGCAGTGCCCGGGGGACGACTGAAGCTTTCTTT.

This chain uses TRBV19 with TRBJ1-2; maybe TRBD1 (6 bases). With 5 bases removed from V and 7 bases from J, the gap between germline ends came to 17 bases. Germline CDR1 reads LNHDA; CDR2 reads SQIVND (reference sequence). This CDR3 is 14 amino acids long. The CDR3 coding sequence is TGTGCCAGTAGTGCCGTTGGCGGGGGGCTTGGCTACACCTTC. Translation: CASSAVGGGLGYTF.

The V and J genes are TRBV6-4 and TRBJ2-3, with TRBD2 matching 11 bases. J was trimmed by 6 bases and V by 8 bases; bases with no gene match: 10. The CDR3 has 15 amino acids. The germline V gene encodes CDR1 MRHNA and CDR2 SNTAGT. The CDR3 nucleotides are TGTGCCAGCGCACCTAGCGGGGGGAATTCCGATACGCAGTATTTT. The encoded protein is CASAPSGGNSDTQYF.

The chain has TRBV19 and TRBJ1-2, with D possibly TRBD1 on 5 matching bases. The germline CDR1 and CDR2 sequences are LNHDA and SQIVND (reference sequence). Between the trimmed V and J ends, which lost 3 bases and 0 bases, there was a span of 17 bases. The CDR3 runs 17 residues. The CDR3 DNA reads as TGTGCCAGTAGTATCGGAGACAGCAATTCCGCTAACTATGGCTACACCTTC. It is translated as CASSIGDSNSANYGYTF.

The chain recombines TRBV7-9 with TRBJ2-7; D is possibly TRBD1 (6 bases). The CDR3 is 18 amino acids. V was trimmed by 4 bases and J by 3 bases, leaving 25 bases between them. Germline CDR1 SEHNR, CDR2 FQNEAQ (reference sequence). The CDR3 sequence: CASSSKAGELFRDYEQYF. The DNA for the CDR3 is TGTGCCAGCAGCTCTAAGGCAGGGGAGCTTTTCCGGGACTACGAGCAGTACTTC.

The rearrangement uses TRBV19 and TRBJ2-5; a weak D match, TRBD2 (7 bases). This CDR3 contains 11 residues. V lost 10 bases and J 7 bases, leaving 13 bases between the germline ends. CDR1 is LNHDA and CDR2 is SQIVND in the germline V gene (reference sequence). CDR3 DNA: TGTGCCACGAGGGGGGGGCGGACCCAGTACTTC. The encoded protein is CATRGGRTQYF.

The chain has TRBV2 and TRBJ1-1; TRBD1 agrees at 10 bases. The germline CDR1 and CDR2 sequences are SNHLY and FYNNEI. V lost 6 bases to trimming and J lost 6 bases; unmatched junction nucleotides: 4. The CDR3 contains 13 residues. DNA for the CDR3: TGTGCCAGCAGGGACAGGGGGTTGGCTGAAGCTTTCTTT. Amino acid sequence: CASRDRGLAEAFF.

This rearrangement joins TRBV11-1 to TRBJ2-5, with D tentatively TRBD2 (6 bases). Germline loops: CDR1 SGHAT, CDR2 FQDESV (reference sequence). Trimming took 4 bases from V and 1 from J, leaving 16 bases between them. CDR3 length: 16 amino acids. CDR3 coding DNA: TGTGCCAGCAGCTCCAGGCCACCCGGGGGCCAAGAGACCCAGTACTTC. This codes for CASSSRPPGGQETQYF.

The V call is TRBV10-1, the J call TRBJ2-1; possibly TRBD1 for D (6 bases). The CDR3 is 14 residues long. Germline loops: CDR1 WNHNN, CDR2 SYGVQD (reference sequence). Trimming removed 3 bases from V and 5 bases from J, with 11 bases in between. This CDR3 is CASSERDRNNEQFF. CDR3 bases: TGCGCCAGCAGTGAACGCGACAGGAACAATGAGCAGTTCTTC.

This clone turned up a few times. J is TRBJ2-1 and V is TRBV11-3; TRBD1 matches 8 bases. The germline V gene encodes CDR1 SGHNT and CDR2 YENEEA. This CDR3 region has 15 residues. V gave up 1 base and J gave up 5 bases; unmatched junction bases: 4. The CDR3 region has the DNA TGTGCCAGCAGCTTAGCCAGGGGGCCCCACAATGAGCAGTTCTTC. It yields the protein CASSLARGPHNEQFF.

The chain links TRBV5-1 to TRBJ1-2, with D hard to call. The V gene's germline CDR1 is SGHRS and CDR2 YFSETQ. Trimming pared 1 base from V and 5 bases from J, leaving 15 bases between. This CDR3 contains 15 residues. CDR3 amino acids: CASSLSSPLAYGYTF. CDR3 bases: TGCGCCAGCAGCTTGTCCAGCCCGTTAGCTTATGGCTACACCTTC.

This chain uses TRBV19 with TRBJ2-5; TRBD2 is a possible D gene (6 bases). The CDR3 is 15 residues long. The V end lost 6 bases, the J end lost 1 base, and 15 bases lay between the germline ends. Germline V gene lookup returns CDR1 LNHDA and CDR2 SQIVND (reference sequence). In nucleotides, the CDR3 is TGTGCCAGTAGCCTTTCGGGGGTCGGCCAAGAGACCCAGTACTTC. This translates into CASSLSGVGQETQYF.

The chain carries TRBV6-5 and TRBJ1-2; 9 nucleotides line up with TRBD1. In germline, CDR1 is MNHEY, CDR2 SVGAGI. The CDR3 has 14 residues. V was pared by 6 bases and J by 2 bases, with 4 bases of the junction left unmatched. The CDR3 sequence: CASRYGTGNYGYTF. For the CDR3, the DNA is TGTGCCAGCAGATACGGGACAGGGAACTATGGCTACACCTTC.

V gene TRBV2 combines with J gene TRBJ1-2, with D tentatively TRBD1 (5 bases). CDR3 length equals 13 residues. The germline CDR1 and CDR2 sequences are SNHLY and FYNNEI. V was clipped by 3 bases and J by 8 bases, with 13 bases between them. CDR3 region: CASSESGEEGYTF. The DNA for the CDR3 is TGTGCCAGCAGTGAGTCGGGGGAGGAAGGCTACACCTTC.

This clone appeared once. The same CDR3 is also encoded by other DNA sequences in this sample. The chain combines TRBV18 with TRBJ1-1, with D unresolved. Germline loops: CDR1 KGHSH, CDR2 LQKENI. With 2 bases removed from V and 2 bases from J, the gap between germline ends came to 6 bases. The CDR3 is 13 residues long. The CDR3 loop is CASSPGENTEAFF. CDR3 DNA sequence: TGTGCCAGCTCACCAGGAGAAAACACTGAAGCTTTCTTT.